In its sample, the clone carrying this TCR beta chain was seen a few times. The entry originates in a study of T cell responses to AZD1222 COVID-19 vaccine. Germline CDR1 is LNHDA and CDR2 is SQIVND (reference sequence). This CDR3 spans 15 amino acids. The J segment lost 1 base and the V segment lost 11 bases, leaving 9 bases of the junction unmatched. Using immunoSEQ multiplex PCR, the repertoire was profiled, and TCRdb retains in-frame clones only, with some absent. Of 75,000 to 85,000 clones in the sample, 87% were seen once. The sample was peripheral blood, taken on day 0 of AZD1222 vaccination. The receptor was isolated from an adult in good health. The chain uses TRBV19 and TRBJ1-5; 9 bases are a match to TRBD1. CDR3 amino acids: CAGGTGPGSNQPQHF. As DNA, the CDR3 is TGTGCCGGTGGGACAGGGCCCGGGAGCAATCAGCCCCAGCATTTT.